This T cell receptor (beta chain) was observed in a study of PD-L1 blockade in urothelial cancer. Study context: Bladder-origin urothelial cancer in males covered about 85% of the roughly 29 patients.

The repertoire was sequenced with immunoSEQ multiplex PCR; TCRdb's copy has only in-frame clones and lacks some. The repertoire holds approximately 88,000 clones, with 80% to 85% as singletons. As to time point: pretreatment peripheral blood. The CDR3 sequence is 15 residues long. From germline, CDR1 is GTSNPN and CDR2 SVGIG (reference sequence). The ends lost 3 bases at V and 5 bases at J; junction bases unmatched: 5. The chain carries TRBV30 and TRBJ2-2, with 11 bases fitting TRBD1. The sequenced sample was PBMCs, obtained around atezolizumab (anti-PD-L1) treatment. This clonotype originated in a man aged 55 to 69 with urothelial cancer. CDR3 amino acids: CAWSIRDRGTGELFF. The CDR3 coding sequence is TGTGCCTGGAGCATCCGGGACAGGGGGACCGGGGAGCTGTTTTTT.